This entry lists 22 T cell receptor beta chains sequenced from one sample in a study of neurological immune-mediated disorders. The time point: longitudinal time-point 3. TCRdb reprocessed the 5' RACE reads with MiXCR, giving one entry per CDR3 protein. Of about 45,000 distinct CDR3 sequences listed, approximately 13% are singletons. Material: PBMCs. The receptors derive from a man younger than 45 in good health.

This clonotype was recorded many times. The chain employs TRBV5-1 and TRBJ2-5; no definite D call. The CDR3 consists of 12 residues. Germline values: CDR1 SGHRS, CDR2 YFSETQ. Trimming removed 1 base at V and 4 bases at J, with 5 bases between. The CDR3 bases are TGCGCCAGCAGCTTGTCAGGAGAGACCCAGTACTTC. Translated: CASSLSGETQYF.

The rearrangement joins TRBV7-3 to TRBJ2-2; D may be TRBD1 or TRBD2 (6 bases each). Trimming stripped 7 bases from V and 7 bases from J, with 16 bases between. This CDR3 has 14 residues. CDR1 is SGHTA and CDR2 is FQGTGA in the germline V gene. The CDR3 sequence: CASIALGGYGELFF. DNA for the CDR3: TGTGCCAGCATCGCCTTAGGGGGGTACGGGGAGCTGTTTTTT.

In its sample, this clonotype was seen many times. This chain links TRBV20-1 with TRBJ2-1; the D is unclear. The CDR3 runs 11 residues. The germline V and J ends were trimmed by 7 bases and 7 bases, with 11 bases remaining between them. Germline V gene data show CDR1 as DFQATT and CDR2 as SNEGSKA (reference sequence). CDR3 sequence reads: CSVPGPNEQFF. Here the CDR3 DNA reads TGCAGTGTCCCCGGGCCTAATGAGCAGTTCTTC.

There are many counts of this clonotype. The gene calls are TRBV10-3 and TRBJ2-2, with 8 bases identical to TRBD2. The CDR3 loop spans 16 amino acids. The trim removed 5 bases at V and 5 bases at J, leaving 10 bases unmatched. Germline V gives CDR1 ENHRY, CDR2 SYGVKD. The CDR3 reads CAISPGKAGGTGELFF. CDR3 nucleotide sequence: TGTGCCATCAGTCCGGGAAAGGCGGGAGGTACCGGGGAGCTGTTTTTT.

This clonotype appeared many times. The chain employs TRBV5-1 and TRBJ2-5; D is undetermined. V was shortened by 0 bases and J by 5 bases, with 11 bases between the two germline ends. From germline, CDR1 is SGHRS and CDR2 YFSETQ. The CDR3 is 14 amino acids. CDR3 DNA sequence: TGCGCCAGCAGCTTGGCCACGGTCGGGGAGACCCAGTACTTC. This gives the protein CASSLATVGETQYF.

The CDR3 sequence: CASSLSRTAEQYF. The DNA of the CDR3 is TGTGCCAGCAGCTTATCCCGGACAGCCGAGCAGTACTTC. The chain has TRBV7-6 and TRBJ2-7; D is possibly TRBD1 (6 bases). Germline-derived CDR1 and CDR2 are SGHVS and FNYEAQ. This CDR3 region has 13 residues. Trimming pared 2 bases from V and 6 bases from J, leaving 11 bases between.

With regard to this clonotype: The junction departs from the called germline gene at one end, perhaps through a read error. V usage is TRBV5-1 and J usage is TRBJ1-1; D uncertain. From germline, CDR1 is SGHRS and CDR2 YFSETQ. This CDR3 is built from 14 residues. The CDR3 protein is CASSVVTENTEAFF. CDR3 DNA: TGTGCCAGCAGCGTGGTAACGGAGAACACTGAAGCTTTCTTT.

V usage is TRBV11-2 and J usage is TRBJ1-5; D unresolved. This CDR3 has 14 amino acids. The ends were cut back, 0 bases at V and 4 bases at J, with 7 bases in the middle. CDR1 and CDR2 from the germline V gene are SGHAT and FQNNGV. CDR3 sequence (DNA): TGTGCCAGCAGCTTAGATTCCGGAAATCAGCCCCAGCATTTT. Protein product: CASSLDSGNQPQHF.

This clonotype was detected many times. The CDR3: CASSYHFTDMQETQYF. The CDR3 coding sequence is TGTGCCAGCAGTTACCACTTTACGGACATGCAAGAGACCCAGTACTTC. The chain joins TRBV6-5 to TRBJ2-5; a possible D gene is TRBD1 (5 bases). The CDR3 contains 16 residues. Trimming took 2 bases from V and 2 from J, leaving 15 bases between them. Germline CDR1 reads MNHEY; CDR2 reads SVGAGI.

The rearrangement uses TRBV27 and TRBJ2-3, with D possibly being TRBD2 (5 bases). V was shortened by 6 bases and J by 6 bases, with 28 bases between the two germline ends. This CDR3 has 18 residues. Germline values: CDR1 MNHEY, CDR2 SMNVEV (reference sequence). The CDR3 DNA sequence: TGTGCCAGCAGCCATATGGTCGGCGACGGACTCGTGAGGGATACGCAGTATTTT. Its protein product is CASSHMVGDGLVRDTQYF.

This clonotype was detected ten times or more. This chain uses TRBV14 with TRBJ2-1, with 10 bases aligning to TRBD1. Germline V gene sequence: CDR1 SGHDN, CDR2 FVKESK. J lost 6 bases, V lost 4 bases, and 6 bases had no gene match. The CDR3 has 15 residues. CDR3: CASSPGQGFGNEQFF. The CDR3 DNA sequence: TGTGCCAGCAGCCCGGGACAGGGGTTTGGCAATGAGCAGTTCTTC.

Relative to its sample, this clonotype is medium-sized. V gene TRBV7-8 combines with J gene TRBJ2-1, with 9 nucleotides matching TRBD2. Germline CDR1 and CDR2: SGHVS and FQNEAQ. Trimming took 6 bases from V and 9 from J; bases not matched to a gene: 15. The CDR3 is made up of 16 amino acids. This CDR3 reads CASRASFSGGSGEQFF. The CDR3 DNA reads TGTGCCAGCAGGGCAAGTTTTAGCGGGGGAAGCGGTGAGCAGTTCTTC.

For this clonotype: It may be a read error: a sequence one base away is much more abundant. The rearrangement joins TRBV24-1 to TRBJ2-1, with 11 positions matching TRBD2. The V gene's germline CDR1 is KGHDR and CDR2 SFDVKD. The CDR3 spans 17 residues. Written as DNA, the CDR3 is TGTTCCACCAGTGATTTGATAAATAGCGGGAGGGTCGATGAGCAGTTCTTC. This translates into CSTSDLINSGRVDEQFF.

This clonotype appeared many times. This rearrangement joins TRBV20-1 to TRBJ2-3; D possibly uses TRBD1 or TRBD2 (6 bases each). This CDR3 comprises 15 residues. Germline V gene lookup returns CDR1 DFQATT and CDR2 SNEGSKA (reference sequence). V lost 5 bases, J lost 2 bases, and 17 bases lay in between. The CDR3 loop reads CSAPDGGRVTDTQYF. Written as DNA, the CDR3 is TGCAGTGCTCCTGATGGGGGGCGCGTCACAGATACGCAGTATTTT.

This clonotype appeared many times. V gene TRBV2 combines with J gene TRBJ2-1; 7 nucleotides align to TRBD2. Unmatched junction bases numbered 3, after V lost 4 bases and J lost 0 bases. In germline, CDR1 is SNHLY, CDR2 FYNNEI. The CDR3 contains 15 residues. The CDR3 loop is CASSVWTSSYNEQFF. CDR3 nucleotide sequence: TGTGCCAGCAGTGTGTGGACTAGCTCCTACAATGAGCAGTTCTTC.

This clonotype came up many times. The chain joins TRBV29-1 to TRBJ2-3, with a possible D match to TRBD1 (6 bases). The germline CDR1 and CDR2 sequences are SQVTM and ANQGSEA. Deletions cut 8 bases from V and 2 bases from J, with 14 bases between. The CDR3 runs to 13 residues. The CDR3 loop is CSPRDTNTDTQYF. The CDR3 region has the DNA TGCAGCCCTCGGGACACTAACACAGATACGCAGTATTTT.

This clonotype has ten or more counts. V usage is TRBV18 and J usage is TRBJ2-5; 9 nucleotides align to TRBD1. This CDR3 has 15 amino acids. The J segment lost 4 bases and the V segment lost 1 base, leaving 4 bases of the junction unmatched. Per germline, CDR1 KGHSH and CDR2 LQKENI. Written as DNA, the CDR3 is TGTGCCAGCTCACCACAAACAGGGGGCGGAGAGACCCAGTACTTC. Translated: CASSPQTGGGETQYF.

This clonotype appeared many times. The chain is built from TRBV4-1 and TRBJ2-7; no reliable D call. Trimming cost V 4 bases and J 0 bases, with 13 bases left between them. CDR3 size: 15 residues. CDR1 is MGHRA, CDR2 YSYEKL, per germline. This chain's CDR3 is CASSLWHTSSYEQYF. CDR3 nucleotide sequence: TGCGCCAGCAGCCTCTGGCATACGAGCTCCTACGAGCAGTACTTC.

This clonotype was picked up many times. The chain joins TRBV11-2 to TRBJ1-1, with no clear D. Trimming removed 4 bases from V and 0 bases from J, with 9 bases in between. This CDR3 is 14 amino acids long. CDR1 is SGHAT, CDR2 FQNNGV, per germline. For the CDR3, the DNA is TGTGCCAGCAGCTCGTCAATCATGAACACTGAAGCTTTCTTT. Translation: CASSSSIMNTEAFF.

Many counts were recorded for this clonotype. The rearrangement links TRBV5-1 to TRBJ1-1; D may be TRBD1 (6 bases). Trimming pared 1 base from V and 3 bases from J, leaving 10 bases between. Germline lookup yields CDR1 SGHRS and CDR2 YFSETQ. The CDR3 covers 14 residues. CDR3 amino acids: CASSLFSGDTEAFF. The DNA of the CDR3 is TGCGCCAGCAGCTTGTTTTCAGGGGACACTGAAGCTTTCTTT.

This clonotype was seen at least ten times. The V call is TRBV3-1, the J call TRBJ2-7, with D possibly matching TRBD1 (5 bases). Germline V CDR1 and CDR2: LGHDT, YNNKEL (reference sequence). This CDR3 comprises 15 residues. The V end lost 5 bases, the J end lost 1 base, and 15 bases lay between the germline ends. The CDR3 DNA follows: TGTGCCAGCAGCGAGTCAGGGTCAGTTTCCTACGAGCAGTACTTC. It yields the protein CASSESGSVSYEQYF.

In this sample, this clonotype turned up many times. This chain uses TRBV29-1 with TRBJ2-7; 8 positions match TRBD1. This CDR3 is built from 13 residues. CDR1 is SQVTM and CDR2 is ANQGSEA in the germline V gene. The junction had 10 bases not matched to a gene; V was cut back by 6 bases and J by 6 bases. The CDR3 sequence is CSVGAGTGREQYF. In nucleotides, the CDR3 is TGCAGCGTCGGGGCCGGGACAGGCCGCGAGCAGTACTTC.